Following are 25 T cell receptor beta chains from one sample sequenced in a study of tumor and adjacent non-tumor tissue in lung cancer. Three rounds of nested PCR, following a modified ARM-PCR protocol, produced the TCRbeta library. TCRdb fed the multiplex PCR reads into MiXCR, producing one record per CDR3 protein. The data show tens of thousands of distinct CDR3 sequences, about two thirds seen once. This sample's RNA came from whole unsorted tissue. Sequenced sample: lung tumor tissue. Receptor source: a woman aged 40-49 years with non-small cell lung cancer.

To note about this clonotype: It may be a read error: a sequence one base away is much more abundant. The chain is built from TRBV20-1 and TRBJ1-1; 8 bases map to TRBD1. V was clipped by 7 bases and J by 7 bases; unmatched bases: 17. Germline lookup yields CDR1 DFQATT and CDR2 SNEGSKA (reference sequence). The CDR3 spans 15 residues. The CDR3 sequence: CSVRTLQGGLGEAFF. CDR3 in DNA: TGCAGTGTCCGAACCCTACAGGGGGGTTTGGGTGAAGCTTTCTTT.

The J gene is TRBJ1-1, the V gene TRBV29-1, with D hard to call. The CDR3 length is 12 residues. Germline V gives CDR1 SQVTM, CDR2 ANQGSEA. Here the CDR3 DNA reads TGCAATGCTGGGCTTAGGAACACTGAAGCTTTCTTT. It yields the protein CNAGLRNTEAFF.

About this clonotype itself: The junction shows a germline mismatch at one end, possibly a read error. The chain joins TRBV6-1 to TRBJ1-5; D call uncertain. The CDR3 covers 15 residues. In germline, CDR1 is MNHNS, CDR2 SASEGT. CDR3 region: CTSTWSEPGNQPQHF. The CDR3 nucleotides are TGTACCAGCACCTGGTCGGAGCCAGGCAATCAGCCCCAGCATTTT.

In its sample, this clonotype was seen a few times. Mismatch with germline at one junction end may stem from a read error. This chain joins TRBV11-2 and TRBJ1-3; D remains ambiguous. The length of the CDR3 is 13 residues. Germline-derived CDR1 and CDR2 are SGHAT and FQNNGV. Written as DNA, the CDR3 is TGTGCCAGCAGCTTTGAGGGTCTAGACACCATATACTTT. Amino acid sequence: CASSFEGLDTIYF.

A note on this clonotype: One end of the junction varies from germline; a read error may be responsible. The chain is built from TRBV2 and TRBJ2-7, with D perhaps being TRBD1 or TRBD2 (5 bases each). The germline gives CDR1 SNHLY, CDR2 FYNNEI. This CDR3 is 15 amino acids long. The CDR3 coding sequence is TGTGCCAGCAGCGGGGACCGCGTGAGCTCCTACGAGCAGCACTTC. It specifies CASSGDRVSSYEQHF.

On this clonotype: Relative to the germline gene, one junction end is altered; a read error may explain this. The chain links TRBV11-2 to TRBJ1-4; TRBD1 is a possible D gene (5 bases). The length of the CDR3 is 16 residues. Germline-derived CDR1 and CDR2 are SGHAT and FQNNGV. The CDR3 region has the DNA TGTGCCATCAGCCTTCAGGGCCTGGTGCAAGGCGAAAAACTGTTTTTT. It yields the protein CAISLQGLVQGEKLFF.

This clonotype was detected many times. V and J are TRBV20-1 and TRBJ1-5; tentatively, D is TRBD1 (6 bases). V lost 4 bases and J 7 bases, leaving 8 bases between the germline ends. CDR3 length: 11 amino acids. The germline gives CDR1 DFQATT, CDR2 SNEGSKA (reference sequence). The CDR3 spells CSAKGGQPQHF. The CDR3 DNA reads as TGCAGTGCTAAGGGGGGGCAGCCCCAGCATTTT.

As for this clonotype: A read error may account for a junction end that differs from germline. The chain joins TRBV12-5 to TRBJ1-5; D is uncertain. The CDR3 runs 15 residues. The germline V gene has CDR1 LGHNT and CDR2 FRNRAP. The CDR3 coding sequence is TGTGCTAGTGCCTTGACGGGAGGGTATAACCAGCCACAGCTTTTT. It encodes CASALTGGYNQPQLF.

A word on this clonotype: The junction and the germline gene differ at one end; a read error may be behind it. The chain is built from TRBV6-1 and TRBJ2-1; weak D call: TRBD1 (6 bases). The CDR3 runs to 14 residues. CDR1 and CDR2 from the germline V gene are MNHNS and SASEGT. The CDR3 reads CVSRLDWTENEQFF. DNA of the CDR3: TGTGTCAGCAGATTAGACTGGACAGAAAATGAACAGTTCTTC.

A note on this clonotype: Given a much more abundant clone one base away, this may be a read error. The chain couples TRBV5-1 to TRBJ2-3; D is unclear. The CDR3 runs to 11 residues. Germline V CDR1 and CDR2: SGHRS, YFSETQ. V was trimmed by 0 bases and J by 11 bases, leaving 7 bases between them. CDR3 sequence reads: CASSLEGMQYF. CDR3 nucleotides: TGCGCCAGCAGCTTGGAGGGTATGCAGTATTTT. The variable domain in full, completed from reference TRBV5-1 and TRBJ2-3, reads KAGVTQTPRYLIKTRGQQVTLSCSPISGHRSVSWYQQTPGQGLQFLFEYFSETQRNKGNFPGRFSGRQFSNSRSEMNVSTLELGDSALYLCASSLEGMQYFGPGTRLTVL.

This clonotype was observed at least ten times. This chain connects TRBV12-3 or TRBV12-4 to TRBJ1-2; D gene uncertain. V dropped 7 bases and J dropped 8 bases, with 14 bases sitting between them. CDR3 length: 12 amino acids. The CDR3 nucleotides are TGTGCCAGCACCTCTAGTTACGGAGGCTACACCTTC. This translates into CASTSSYGGYTF.

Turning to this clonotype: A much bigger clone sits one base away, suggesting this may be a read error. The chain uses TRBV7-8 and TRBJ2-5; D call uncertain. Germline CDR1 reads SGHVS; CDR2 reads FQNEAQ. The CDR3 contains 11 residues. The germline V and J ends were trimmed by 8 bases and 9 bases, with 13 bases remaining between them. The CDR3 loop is CASGPDLAQYF. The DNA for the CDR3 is TGTGCCAGCGGCCCGGACCTCGCCCAGTACTTC.

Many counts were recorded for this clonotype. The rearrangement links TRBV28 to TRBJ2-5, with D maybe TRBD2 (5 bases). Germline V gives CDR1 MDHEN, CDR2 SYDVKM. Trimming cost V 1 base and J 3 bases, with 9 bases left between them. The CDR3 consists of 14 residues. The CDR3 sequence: CASSLSDGKETQYF. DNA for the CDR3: TGTGCCAGCAGTTTATCGGACGGGAAAGAGACCCAGTACTTC. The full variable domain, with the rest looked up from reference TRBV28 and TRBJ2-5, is DVKVTQSSRYLVKRTGEKVFLECVQDMDHENMFWYRQDPGLGLRLIYFSYDVKMKEKGDIPEGYSVSREKKERFSLILESASTNQTSMYLCASSLSDGKETQYFGPGTRLLVL.

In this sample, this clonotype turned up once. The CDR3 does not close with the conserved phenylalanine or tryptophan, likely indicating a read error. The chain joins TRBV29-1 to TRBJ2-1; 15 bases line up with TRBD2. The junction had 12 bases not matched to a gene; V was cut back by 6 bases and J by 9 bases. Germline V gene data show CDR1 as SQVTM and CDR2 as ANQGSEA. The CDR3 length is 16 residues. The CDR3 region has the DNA TGCAGCGTAAAGGTCGGACTAGCGGGAGGGCCGGGTGAGCAGTTCATC. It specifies CSVKVGLAGGPGEQFI.

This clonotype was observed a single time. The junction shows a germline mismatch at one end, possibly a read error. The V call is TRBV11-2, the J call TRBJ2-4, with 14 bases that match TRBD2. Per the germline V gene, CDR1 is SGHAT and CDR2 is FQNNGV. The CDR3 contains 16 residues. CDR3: CASSPGTSGGRGIQYF. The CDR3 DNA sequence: TGTGCCAGCAGCCCGGGGACTAGCGGGGGTAGGGGCATTCAATACTTC.

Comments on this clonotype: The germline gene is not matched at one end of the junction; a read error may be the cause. The chain's CDR3 is CVSSQGPLHRDMGETQYF. The CDR3 bases are TGTGTCAGCAGCCAAGGTCCCCTACACAGGGATATGGGGGAGACCCAGTACTTC. The V and J genes are TRBV4-2 and TRBJ2-5, with D possibly being TRBD1 (6 bases). The CDR3 covers 18 residues. Germline V gives CDR1 LGHNA, CDR2 YNFKEQ.

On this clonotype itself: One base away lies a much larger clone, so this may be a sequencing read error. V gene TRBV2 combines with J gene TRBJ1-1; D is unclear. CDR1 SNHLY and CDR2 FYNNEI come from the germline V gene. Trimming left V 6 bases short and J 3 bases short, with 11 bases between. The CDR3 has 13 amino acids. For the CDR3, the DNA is TGTGCCAGCAGCAATGAATTGGACACTGAAGCTTTCTTT. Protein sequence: CASSNELDTEAFF.

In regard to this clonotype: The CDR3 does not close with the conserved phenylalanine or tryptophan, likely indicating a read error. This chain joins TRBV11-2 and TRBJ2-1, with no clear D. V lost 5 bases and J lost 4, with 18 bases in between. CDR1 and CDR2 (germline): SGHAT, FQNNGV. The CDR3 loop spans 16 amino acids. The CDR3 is CASSKTLTALYNEQFI. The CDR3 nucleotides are TGTGCCAGCAGCAAGACGCTAACTGCACTGTACAATGAGCAGTTCATC.

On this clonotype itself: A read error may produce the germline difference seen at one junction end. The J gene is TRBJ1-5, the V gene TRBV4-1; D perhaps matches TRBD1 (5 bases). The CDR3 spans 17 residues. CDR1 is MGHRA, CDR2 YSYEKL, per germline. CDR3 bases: TGCGTCAGCAGTCAAGGGCCCCCCGACAGCCCCTATCAGCCCCAGCATTTT. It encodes CVSSQGPPDSPYQPQHF.

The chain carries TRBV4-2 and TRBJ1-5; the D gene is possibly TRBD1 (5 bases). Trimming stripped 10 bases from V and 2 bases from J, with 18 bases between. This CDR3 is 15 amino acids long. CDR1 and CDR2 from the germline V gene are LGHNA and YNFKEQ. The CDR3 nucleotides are TGTGCCAACAGTCAAGACGGGGCCGGCAATCAGCCCCAGCATTTT. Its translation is CANSQDGAGNQPQHF.

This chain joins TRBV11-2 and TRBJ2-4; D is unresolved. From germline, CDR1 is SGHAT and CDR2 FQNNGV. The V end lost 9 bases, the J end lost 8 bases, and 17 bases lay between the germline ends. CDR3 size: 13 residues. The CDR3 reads CARIFLNGDIQYF. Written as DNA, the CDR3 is TGTGCCAGGATCTTTCTGAATGGGGACATTCAGTACTTC.

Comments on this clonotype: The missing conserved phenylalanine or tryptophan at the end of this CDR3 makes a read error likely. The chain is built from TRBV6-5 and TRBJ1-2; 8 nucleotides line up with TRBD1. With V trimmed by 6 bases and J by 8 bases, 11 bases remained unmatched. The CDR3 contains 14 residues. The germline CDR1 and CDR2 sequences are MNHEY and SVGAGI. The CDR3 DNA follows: TGTGCCAGCAGACTACCTCAGGGGGCTGGCGGCTACACCCTC. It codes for CASRLPQGAGGYTL.

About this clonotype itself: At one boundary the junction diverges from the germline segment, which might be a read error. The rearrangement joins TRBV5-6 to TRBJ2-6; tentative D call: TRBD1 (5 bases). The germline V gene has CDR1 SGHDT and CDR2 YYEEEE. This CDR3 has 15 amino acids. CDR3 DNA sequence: TGTGCCAGAAGGGTTAAGGGTTCTGGGGCCAACGTCCTGATTTTC. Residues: CARRVKGSGANVLIF.

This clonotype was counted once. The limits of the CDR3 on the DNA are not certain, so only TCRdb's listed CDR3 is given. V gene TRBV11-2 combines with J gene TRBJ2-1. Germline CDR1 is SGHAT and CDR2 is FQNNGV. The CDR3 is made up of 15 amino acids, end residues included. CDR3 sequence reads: CTSSFGVGSYNEHFF.

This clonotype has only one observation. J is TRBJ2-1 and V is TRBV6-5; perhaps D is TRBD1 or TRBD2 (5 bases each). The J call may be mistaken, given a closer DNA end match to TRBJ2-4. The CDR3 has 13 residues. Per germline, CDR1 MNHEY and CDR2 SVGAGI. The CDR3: CASSYGVGVNQYF. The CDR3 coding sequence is TGTGCCAGCAGTTACGGTGTGGGGGTAAATCAGTACTTC.